This TCR beta chain was sequenced during a study of T cells in Graves' hyperthyroidism and ophthalmopathy. On the study more broadly: Blood from the periphery was taken at initial diagnosis, before any treatment.

The CDR3 runs to 11 residues. V shed 7 bases and J shed 2 bases, with 6 bases lying between them. Germline lookup yields CDR1 MDHEN and CDR2 SYDVKM. This clonotype was counted only a few times. Patients between 18 and 65 years old had hyperthyroidism, newly diagnosed and lasting under 2 months. The TCR beta CDR3 regions underwent amplification using RNA transcripts as the source. An initial round of RT-PCR targeting the TCR CDR3 relied on the HTBI primer set. Via MiXCR, TCRdb re-called the multiplex PCR reads, giving one row per CDR3 protein. The table includes under 550,000 distinct CDR3 sequences, 12% to 15% detected once.

This clonotype originated in a woman aged 18-29 years with Graves' hyperthyroidism. J is TRBJ2-7 and V is TRBV28; no definite D call. What was sequenced was blood. The CDR3 loop is CASTRTYEQYF. The CDR3 nucleotides are TGTGCCAGCACCAGGACCTACGAGCAGTACTTC.